This T cell receptor beta chain was recorded in a study of beta chain features in type 1 diabetes (dated by TCRdb to 2016 to 2018). Broadly, across the study: Mean age, gender distribution, total cell number and subset yield were not different between patients and healthy donors. A total of around 100 million sorted cells were examined across all samples, and RNA yield correlated strongly with the number of cells per subset. In the study, TCRB repertoires of sorted circulating CD4+ T cell subsets from recently diagnosed type 1 diabetes patients were compared with those of matched healthy donors. Regulatory and stem cell-like memory subsets were isolated from only 8 patients and roughly eight healthy donors, whereas naive and central memory subsets came from all 30 or so donors. Points the paper makes about the study in general: Because cDNA rather than genomic DNA was sequenced, highly expressing activated cells could have been over-represented, although no difference in activation and CD3 levels was found between groups. Because the HLA sub-analyses included only small numbers of individuals, any influence of HLA type on TCRB rearrangement was left unresolved. PCR might favor shorter templates, but patient and control samples were amplified and corrected together, so any skew would affect both groups equally. Patients with type 1 diabetes made fewer insertions and deleted more nucleotides at VDJ recombination sites, implying thymic rearrangement abnormalities. Type 1 diabetes patients showed a moderate but significant shortening of TCRB CDR3 length in all four CD4+ subsets. Naive, central memory and regulatory TCRB repertoires appeared more similar among patients than among healthy donors.

The High Capacity cDNA Reverse Transcription Kit was used to reverse transcribe all of the isolated RNA, meaning that expressed TCRB transcripts were what got sequenced. Stem cell-like memory T cell samples underwent survey-depth immunoSEQ sequencing, averaging about 1 million total reads per sample. After sorted cells were lysed in RLT buffer, RNA was extracted with DNase-treated RNeasy Micro or Mini kits, with the choice depending on cell number. Each cell subset was processed separately to prevent cross-contamination, with patient and healthy donor samples processed together. The immunoSEQ multiplex PCR was used to amplify TCRB sequences from cDNA, yielding 87-bp fragments that span the CDR3 region. Sequencing of the amplicons was done on the Illumina HiSeq platform. The original pipeline was this. Synthetic template baselines were used to correct PCR bias computationally, reads within Hamming distance 2 were collapsed together, and singletons that could not be merged were discarded. Reads were aligned to IMGT to assign V, D and J genes, CDR3 length, and insertions or deletions at six rearrangement sites. Within each subset, clonotype counts were normalized to sorted cell number, and only after that were true diversity and Gini coefficients computed with the tcR R package. Repertoire sharing was quantified using the overlap coefficient calculated on TCRB nucleotide sequences. TCRdb provides this immuneACCESS table in a form limited to in-frame rearrangements. Some clones are lacking; in checked studies, under half of them reflect an unresolved V gene, and why the rest are absent is not known. V and J calls and clone size are copied from that table; D and trimming were computed from the DNA. Recorded for this sample are approximately 84,000 clones; about 32% of them occurred a single time. Jointly, the top ten make up 0.35% to 0.45% of the sample.

From each donor, a single peripheral blood sample of 100 to 150 mL on average was drawn into heparinised tubes. A BD FACSAria II was used to sort naive, central memory, regulatory and stem cell-like memory CD4+ T cells with a panel that included CD45RO, CCR7, CD25, CD127, CD95 and CD27. All sorted populations exceeded 95% purity. PBMCs were isolated right away by Lymphoprep density gradient centrifugation and were stained directly, without culture. So that batch effects would be minimized, each experiment stained and sorted samples in pairs, pairing one healthy donor with one patient. V drops 5 bases and J drops 0 bases, leaving 16 bases in between. Looking up the germline V gene yields CDR1 SGHTA and CDR2 FQGNSA. From the cysteine up to the phenylalanine, the CDR3 has a length of 17 residues. The DNA shown is the 51-base CDR3, in frame from base 1. Worth noting for this clone: The specificity of this receptor is unknown. The record has no base qualities; no much larger clone is one base away.

This chain joins TRBV7-2 to TRBJ2-2; TRBD1 is a possible D gene, resting on 5 matching bases. The sequenced sample consisted of stem cell memory CD4+ T cells from blood. The cell subset or site label here, explained by the study, means: stem cell-like memory CD4+ T cells. The sequence derives from a woman under 30 in good health. The CDR3 reads as follows: CASSPWQGGSNTGELFF. The nucleotide sequence reads as follows: TGTGCCAGCAGCCCTTGGCAGGGCGGCTCGAACACCGGGGAGCTGTTTTTT.